Detailed here is one T cell receptor beta chain. Its antigen is not identified. The source of the sample is a study of blood T cells in healthy people across ages. As for the study in general: About one barcoded beta molecule per two T cells was captured by template switching.

Study conclusions and caveats: TCR beta diversity per million T cells fell roughly linearly with age.

Trimming took 3 bases from V and 6 from J; bases not matched to a gene: 22. Per germline, CDR1 MNHEY and CDR2 SVGAGI. CDR3 length: 20 amino acids. A second PCR, run for about 6 to 11 cycles, used a sample-barcoded 5' primer plus a J-beta primer mix. Tagging of each cDNA molecule was performed by a template-switch adaptor with 12 random nucleotides. Each CDR3 protein is one row after TCRdb ran MiXCR on the 5' RACE reads. Of around 1,900,000 distinct CDR3 sequences in the sample, roughly two fifths are singletons; the top ten hold 20% to 25%. This receptor was taken from a human donor in good health. Source material: blood. The genes are TRBV6-5 and TRBJ2-4, with 8 bases aligning to TRBD1. CDR3 protein: CASSYFVTPRDRGLSNIQYF. The CDR3 coding sequence is TGTGCCAGCAGTTATTTCGTTACTCCCCGAGACAGGGGTTTGTCAAACATTCAGTACTTC.